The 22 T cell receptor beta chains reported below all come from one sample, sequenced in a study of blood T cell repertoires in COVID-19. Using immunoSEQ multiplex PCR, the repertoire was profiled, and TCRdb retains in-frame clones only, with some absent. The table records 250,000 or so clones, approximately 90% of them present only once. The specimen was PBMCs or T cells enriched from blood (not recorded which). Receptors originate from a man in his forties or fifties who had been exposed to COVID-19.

CDR3 loop: CASWDREWTQYF. The CDR3 region has the DNA TGTGCCAGTTGGGACAGGGAGTGGACCCAGTACTTC. The chain combines TRBV27 with TRBJ2-5; 9 nucleotides agree with TRBD1. Trimming took 9 bases from V and 7 from J; bases not matched to a gene: 6. This CDR3 region has 12 residues. Per the germline V gene, CDR1 is MNHEY and CDR2 is SMNVEV (reference sequence).

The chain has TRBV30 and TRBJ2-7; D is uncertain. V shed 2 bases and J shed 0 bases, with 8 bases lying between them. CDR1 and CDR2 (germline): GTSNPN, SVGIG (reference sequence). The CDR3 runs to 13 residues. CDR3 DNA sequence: TGTGCCTGGAGTCTAGGTATCTCCTACGAGCAGTACTTC. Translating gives CAWSLGISYEQYF.

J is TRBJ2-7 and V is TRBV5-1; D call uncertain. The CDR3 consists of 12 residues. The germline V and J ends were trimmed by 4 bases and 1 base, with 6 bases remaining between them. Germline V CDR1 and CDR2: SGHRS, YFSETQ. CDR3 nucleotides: TGCGCCAGCAGCCCCGGGTCCTACGAGCAGTACTTC. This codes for CASSPGSYEQYF.

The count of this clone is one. CDR3 residues: CASRTSTGGYQPQHF. CDR3 sequence (DNA): TGTGCCAGCCGAACGAGTACAGGGGGCTATCAGCCCCAGCATTTT. The chain joins TRBV28 to TRBJ1-5; 9 bases map to TRBD1. Germline-derived CDR1 and CDR2 are MDHEN and SYDVKM. This CDR3 spans 15 amino acids. V was pared by 8 bases and J by 5 bases, with 10 bases of the junction left unmatched.

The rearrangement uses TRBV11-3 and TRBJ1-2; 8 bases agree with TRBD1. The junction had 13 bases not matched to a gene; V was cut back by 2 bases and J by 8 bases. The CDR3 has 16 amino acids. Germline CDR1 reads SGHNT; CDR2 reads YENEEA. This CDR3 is CASSLMSGTGGEGYTF. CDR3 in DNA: TGTGCCAGCAGCTTAATGTCCGGTACAGGGGGTGAAGGCTACACCTTC. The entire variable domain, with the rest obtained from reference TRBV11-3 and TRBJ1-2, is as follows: EAGVVQSPRYKIIEKKQPVAFWCNPISGHNTLYWYLQNLGQGPELLIRYENEEAVDDSQLPKDRFSAERLKGVDSTLKIQPAELGDSAVYLCASSLMSGTGGEGYTFGSGTRLTVV.

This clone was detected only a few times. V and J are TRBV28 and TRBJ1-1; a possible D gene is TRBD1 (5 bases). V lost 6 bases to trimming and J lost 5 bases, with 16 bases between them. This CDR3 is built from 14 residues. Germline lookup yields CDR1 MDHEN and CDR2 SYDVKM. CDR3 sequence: CASRFPGLGTEAFF. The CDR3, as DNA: TGTGCCAGCAGGTTCCCAGGGTTAGGGACTGAAGCTTTCTTT.

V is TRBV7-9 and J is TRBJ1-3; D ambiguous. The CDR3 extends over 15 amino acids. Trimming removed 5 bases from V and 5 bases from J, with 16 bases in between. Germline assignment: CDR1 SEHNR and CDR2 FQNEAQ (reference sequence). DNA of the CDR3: TGTGCCAGCAGCCCGAATTTCGGGGTGAGAAACACCATATATTTT. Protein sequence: CASSPNFGVRNTIYF.

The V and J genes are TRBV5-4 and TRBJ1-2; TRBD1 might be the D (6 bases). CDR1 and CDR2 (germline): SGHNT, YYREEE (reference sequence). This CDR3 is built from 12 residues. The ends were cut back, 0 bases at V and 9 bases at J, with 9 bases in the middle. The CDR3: CASSLETGSYTF. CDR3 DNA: TGTGCCAGCAGCTTGGAAACAGGGAGCTACACCTTC.

CDR3 sequence: CASSSRTGNTEAFF. The CDR3 nucleotides read TGTGCCAGCAGCTCCAGGACAGGGAACACTGAAGCTTTCTTT. The chain recombines TRBV13 with TRBJ1-1; 7 bases line up with TRBD1. CDR3 length equals 14 residues. J was trimmed by 1 base and V by 4 bases; bases with no gene match: 3. Looked up from germline, CDR1 is PRHDT and CDR2 is FYEKMQ (reference sequence).

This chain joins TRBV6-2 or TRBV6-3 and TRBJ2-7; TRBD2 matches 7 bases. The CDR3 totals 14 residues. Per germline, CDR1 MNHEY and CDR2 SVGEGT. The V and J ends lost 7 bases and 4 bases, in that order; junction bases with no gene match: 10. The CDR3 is CASTPPGGSYEQYF. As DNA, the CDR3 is TGTGCCAGCACCCCTCCGGGAGGTTCGTACGAGCAGTACTTC.

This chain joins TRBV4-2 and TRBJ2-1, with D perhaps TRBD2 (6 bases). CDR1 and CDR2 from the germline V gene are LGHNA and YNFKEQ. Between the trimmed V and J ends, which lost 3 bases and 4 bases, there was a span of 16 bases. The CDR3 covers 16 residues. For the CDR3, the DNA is TGTGCCAGCAGCCAGGATAGGGGACTGCCTTACAATGAGCAGTTCTTC. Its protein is CASSQDRGLPYNEQFF.

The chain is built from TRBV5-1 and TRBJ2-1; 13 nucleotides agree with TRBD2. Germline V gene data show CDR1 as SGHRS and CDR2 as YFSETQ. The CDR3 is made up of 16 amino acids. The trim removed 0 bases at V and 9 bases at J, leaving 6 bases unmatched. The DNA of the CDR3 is TGCGCCAGCAGCTTGGTTGTTGGACTAGCGGGAGTTGAGCAGTTCTTC. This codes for CASSLVVGLAGVEQFF.

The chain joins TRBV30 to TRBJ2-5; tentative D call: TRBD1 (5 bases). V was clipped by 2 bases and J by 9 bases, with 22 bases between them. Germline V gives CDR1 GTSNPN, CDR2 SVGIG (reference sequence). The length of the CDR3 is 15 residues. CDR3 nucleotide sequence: TGTGCCTGGAGTACGGGTGAGCTCCTAACAGGCGCCCAGTACTTC. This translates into CAWSTGELLTGAQYF.

CDR3 amino acids: CATSRDLLVADEQFF. In DNA form, the CDR3 reads TGTGCCACCAGCAGAGATCTTCTGGTTGCGGATGAGCAGTTCTTC. V and J are TRBV15 and TRBJ2-1; no firm D call. The CDR3 totals 15 residues. CDR1 and CDR2 (germline): LNHNV, YYDKDF (reference sequence). The V end was cut by 0 bases, the J end by 8 bases, with 14 bases between.

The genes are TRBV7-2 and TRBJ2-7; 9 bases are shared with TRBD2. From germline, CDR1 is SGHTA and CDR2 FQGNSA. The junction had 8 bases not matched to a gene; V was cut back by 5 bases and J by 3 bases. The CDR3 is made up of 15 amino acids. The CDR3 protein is CASSMPSGEVYEQYF. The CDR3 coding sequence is TGTGCCAGCAGCATGCCTAGCGGGGAAGTCTACGAGCAGTACTTC.

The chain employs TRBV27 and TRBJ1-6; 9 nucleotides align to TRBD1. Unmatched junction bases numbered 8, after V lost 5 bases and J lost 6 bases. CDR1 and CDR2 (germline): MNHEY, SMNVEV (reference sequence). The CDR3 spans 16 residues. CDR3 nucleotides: TGTGCCAGCAGTCCCCGGACAGGGGCCTTTAATTCACCCCTCCACTTT. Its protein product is CASSPRTGAFNSPLHF.

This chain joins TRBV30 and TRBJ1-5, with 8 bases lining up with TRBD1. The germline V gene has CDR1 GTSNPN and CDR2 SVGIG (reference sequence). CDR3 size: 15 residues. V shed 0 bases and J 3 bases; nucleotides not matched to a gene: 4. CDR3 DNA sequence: TGTGCCTGGAGTGTGTACAGGGGGATCAATCAGCCCCAGCATTTT. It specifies CAWSVYRGINQPQHF.

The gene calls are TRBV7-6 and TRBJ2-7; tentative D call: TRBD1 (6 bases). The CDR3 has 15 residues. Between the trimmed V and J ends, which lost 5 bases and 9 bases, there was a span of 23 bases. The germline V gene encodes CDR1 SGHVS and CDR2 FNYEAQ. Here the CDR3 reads CASSRPGDTDLRQYF. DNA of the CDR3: TGTGCCAGCAGCCGGCCTGGGGACACGGATTTAAGGCAGTACTTC.

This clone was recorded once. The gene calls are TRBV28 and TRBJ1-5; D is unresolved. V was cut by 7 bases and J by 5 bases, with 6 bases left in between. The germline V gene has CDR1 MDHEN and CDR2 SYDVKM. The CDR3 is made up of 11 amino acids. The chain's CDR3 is CASMRDQPQHF. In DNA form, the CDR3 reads TGTGCCAGCATGCGGGATCAGCCCCAGCATTTT.

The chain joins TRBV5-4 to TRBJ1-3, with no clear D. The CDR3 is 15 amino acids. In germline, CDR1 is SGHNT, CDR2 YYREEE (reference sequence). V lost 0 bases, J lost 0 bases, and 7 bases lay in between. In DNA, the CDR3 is TGTGCCAGCAGCTTGGTACAGAACTCTGGAAACACCATATATTTT. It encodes CASSLVQNSGNTIYF.

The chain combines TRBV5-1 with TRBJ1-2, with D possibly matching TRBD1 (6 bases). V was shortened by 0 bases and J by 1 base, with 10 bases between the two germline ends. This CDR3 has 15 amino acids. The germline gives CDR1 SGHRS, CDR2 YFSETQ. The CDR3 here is CASSLVDRSNYGYTF. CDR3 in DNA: TGCGCCAGCAGCTTGGTTGACAGGAGTAACTATGGCTACACCTTC.

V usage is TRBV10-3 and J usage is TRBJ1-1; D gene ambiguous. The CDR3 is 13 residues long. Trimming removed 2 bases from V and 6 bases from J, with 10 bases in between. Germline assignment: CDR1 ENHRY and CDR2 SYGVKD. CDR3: CAISEDPEAEAFF. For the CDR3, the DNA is TGTGCCATCAGTGAGGATCCGGAGGCTGAAGCTTTCTTT.